This T cell receptor beta chain was obtained from a study of cytomegalovirus exposure and HLA in healthy donors. Whole-study findings and limits: In a later analysis, several top co-occurrence clusters appeared linked to parvovirus B19, influenza, CMV and Epstein-Barr virus.

Germline values: CDR1 SGHRS, CDR2 YFSETQ. The V end lost 4 bases, the J end lost 6 bases, and 14 bases lay between the germline ends. The length of the CDR3 is 14 residues. Comment on this clone: Its antigen is not known.

In the PCR, 60 Vbeta and 13 Jbeta primers were used. This table comes from immunoSEQ multiplex PCR, and its TCRdb copy is limited to in-frame clones, with some not included. Altogether approximately 110,000 clones are present, 74% being singletons, with the ten largest covering 4% to 5%. Sequencing used PBMCs. The TCR comes from a woman aged 45-65 years in good health and CMV-seropositive. The chain links TRBV5-1 to TRBJ2-1; D is uncertain. CDR3 DNA: TGCGCCAGCAGCAACCAGAGAGGCACCAATGAGCAGTTCTTC. Encoded protein: CASSNQRGTNEQFF.